The entry that follows covers one TCR beta chain sequence. Authors' data handling: Estimation of nucleated cell counts relied on the amplification of reference gene primers. Only in-frame clones appear in the TCRdb table, and some are missing; sequencing was by immunoSEQ multiplex PCR. V, J and clone size were drawn from that table, and D and trimming were deduced from the DNA. The sample lists some 500,000 clones, roughly 88% occurring once. The entry originates in a study of blood T cell repertoires in COVID-19. About the study: Italy, Spain and the United States were the sources of the convalescent and acute COVID-19 samples. In each case, the material was cDNA or gDNA derived from T cells, B-cell-depleted T cells, or PBMCs.

The length of the CDR3 is 13 residues. Trimming shortened V by 2 bases and J by 8 bases, and 12 bases separated the two germline ends. CDR1 and CDR2 from the germline V gene are SEHNR and FQNEAQ (reference sequence). Membership in each cohort depended on participant-reported clinical history. The sequenced material came from PBMCs or T cells enriched from blood (not recorded which). The chain couples TRBV7-9 to TRBJ1-1; no clear D. This sequence originates from a woman aged 40 to 50 who had recovered from COVID-19. The CDR3 protein is CASSLPLEGEAFF. CDR3 coding DNA: TGTGCCAGCAGCTTACCACTGGAGGGAGAAGCTTTCTTT.